Below, 23 T cell receptor beta chains from the same sample are listed, as sequenced in a study of blood T cell repertoires in COVID-19. Only in-frame clones appear in the TCRdb table, and some are missing; sequencing was by immunoSEQ multiplex PCR. Of some 150,000 clones listed, roughly nine tenths are singletons. Sequenced material: peripheral blood. Receptors originate from a woman aged 60 to 75 with COVID-19, enrolled during active disease.

The sample holds one count of this clone. The chain is built from TRBV28 and TRBJ2-7; possibly TRBD1 for D (6 bases). Germline V gene data show CDR1 as MDHEN and CDR2 as SYDVKM. V was shortened by 1 base and J by 2 bases, with 12 bases between the two germline ends. The CDR3 runs to 15 residues. In DNA form, the CDR3 reads TGTGCCAGCAGTTTATTCGCCAGGGGAGCCTACGAGCAGTACTTC. Protein: CASSLFARGAYEQYF.

The CDR3 coding sequence is TGCGCCAGCAGCCAAGATCCCCCAGGGGACGGAAACACCATATATTTT. It translates to CASSQDPPGDGNTIYF. The chain employs TRBV4-3 and TRBJ1-3, with TRBD1 as a possible D gene (6 bases). The CDR3 sequence is 16 residues long. Germline V gene lookup returns CDR1 LGHNA and CDR2 YSLEER. Trimming removed 0 bases at V and 4 bases at J, with 13 bases between.

This clone showed up just once. The chain recombines TRBV5-1 with TRBJ1-4, with a weak D call TRBD1 (6 bases). V was cut by 2 bases and J by 7 bases, with 12 bases left in between. From germline, CDR1 is SGHRS and CDR2 YFSETQ. This CDR3 contains 14 residues. CDR3: CASSFGQSGEKLFF. The CDR3 DNA follows: TGCGCCAGCAGCTTTGGACAGTCAGGTGAAAAACTGTTTTTT.

This clone was seen a single time. The V call is TRBV28, the J call TRBJ2-2; a weak D match, TRBD1 (6 bases). Trimming removed 10 bases at V and 4 bases at J, with 10 bases between. The CDR3 covers 12 residues. Per germline, CDR1 MDHEN and CDR2 SYDVKM. The CDR3 loop reads CAITGLTGELFF. For the CDR3, the DNA is TGTGCCATAACAGGGCTCACCGGGGAGCTGTTTTTT. The variable domain in full, completed from reference TRBV28 and TRBJ2-2, reads DVKVTQSSRYLVKRTGEKVFLECVQDMDHENMFWYRQDPGLGLRLIYFSYDVKMKEKGDIPEGYSVSREKKERFSLILESASTNQTSMYLCAITGLTGELFFGEGSRLTVL.

The rearrangement uses TRBV7-3 and TRBJ2-7; possibly TRBD2 for D (6 bases). Germline CDR1 and CDR2: SGHTA and FQGTGA. Deletions cut 3 bases from V and 3 bases from J, with 9 bases between. CDR3 size: 13 residues. CDR3 nucleotide sequence: TGTGCCAGCAGCTTTCCGGGGGTCTACGAGCAGTACTTC. Protein: CASSFPGVYEQYF. Variable domain in full (rest from reference TRBV7-3 and TRBJ2-7): GAGVSQTPSNKVTEKGKYVELRCDPISGHTALYWYRQSLGQGPEFLIYFQGTGAADDSGLPNDRFFAVRPEGSVSTLKIQRTERGDSAVYLCASSFPGVYEQYFGPGTRLTVT.

This chain uses TRBV5-1 with TRBJ2-7, with 10 bases aligning to TRBD1. The junction had 13 bases not matched to a gene; V was cut back by 0 bases and J by 1 base. The CDR3 loop spans 19 amino acids. Germline V gives CDR1 SGHRS, CDR2 YFSETQ. The CDR3 coding sequence is TGCGCCAGCAGCTTGGCGGGGACAGGGGACTTTCAGGCTTCCTACGAGCAGTACTTC. It codes for CASSLAGTGDFQASYEQYF.

The V gene is TRBV11-3, the J gene TRBJ2-3; a weak D match, TRBD2 (5 bases). Between the trimmed V and J ends, which lost 1 base and 1 base, there was a span of 12 bases. Germline V gives CDR1 SGHNT, CDR2 YENEEA. CDR3 size: 16 residues. The CDR3 is CASSLVGMRGTDTQYF. CDR3 sequence (DNA): TGTGCCAGCAGCTTAGTCGGGATGAGGGGCACAGATACGCAGTATTTT.

This clone appeared a few times. V usage is TRBV7-2 and J usage is TRBJ1-2; maybe TRBD1 (5 bases). Trimming removed 0 bases at V and 4 bases at J, with 18 bases between. This CDR3 is built from 17 residues. Germline V lookup: CDR1 SGHTA, CDR2 FQGNSA. DNA for the CDR3: TGTGCCAGCAGCTTAGCTCCTGGACAAAAGGTTGCCTATGGCTACACCTTC. Translation: CASSLAPGQKVAYGYTF. Combining the CDR3 with reference TRBV7-2 and TRBJ1-2 gives the whole variable domain GAGVSQSPSNKVTEKGKDVELRCDPISGHTALYWYRQSLGQGLEFLIYFQGNSAPDKSGLPSDRFSAERTGGSVSTLTIQRTQQEDSAVYLCASSLAPGQKVAYGYTFGSGTRLTVV.

The chain employs TRBV28 and TRBJ2-7; 7 nucleotides match TRBD2. The trim removed 5 bases at V and 8 bases at J, leaving 12 bases unmatched. Germline V gene sequence: CDR1 MDHEN, CDR2 SYDVKM. This CDR3 spans 14 amino acids. The CDR3, as DNA: TGTGCCAGCAGTCCCGGGAGGCCCTCTCCCAAGCAGTACTTC. Protein: CASSPGRPSPKQYF.

This clone was seen a single time. This sequence joins TRBV12-5 and TRBJ1-1; the match to TRBD1 covers 9 bases. The J segment lost 3 bases and the V segment lost 3 bases, leaving 17 bases of the junction unmatched. Germline values: CDR1 LGHNT, CDR2 FRNRAP. The CDR3 length is 19 residues. The CDR3: CASGFLSPLNRGPDTEAFF. The CDR3 nucleotides are TGTGCTAGTGGTTTCCTAAGTCCCCTAAACAGGGGGCCAGACACTGAAGCTTTCTTT.

The V gene is TRBV11-3, the J gene TRBJ1-2, with 8 bases aligning to TRBD1. Germline V gene sequence: CDR1 SGHNT, CDR2 YENEEA. Trimming cost V 6 bases and J 8 bases; bases outside gene matches: 5. The CDR3 length is 12 residues. The CDR3 here is CASSWGTGGYTF. CDR3 DNA: TGTGCCAGCAGTTGGGGGACAGGAGGCTACACCTTC.

The V call is TRBV7-9, the J call TRBJ1-2; no firm D call. Germline lookup yields CDR1 SEHNR and CDR2 FQNEAQ (reference sequence). The CDR3 is made up of 13 amino acids. V was shortened by 1 base and J by 6 bases, with 9 bases between the two germline ends. CDR3 sequence (DNA): TGTGCCAGCAGCTTAGGGCAGTCAAATGGCTACACCTTC. Amino acids: CASSLGQSNGYTF.

The chain joins TRBV24-1 to TRBJ1-5, with 10 positions matching TRBD1. Germline assignment: CDR1 KGHDR and CDR2 SFDVKD. The CDR3 contains 16 residues. Germline trimming cut 4 bases from V and 4 bases from J; bases unmatched to any gene: 6. CDR3 residues: CATSDPRTGGNQPQHF. As DNA, the CDR3 is TGTGCCACCAGTGACCCCCGGACAGGGGGGAATCAGCCCCAGCATTTT.

This chain connects TRBV7-2 to TRBJ2-1, with D hard to call. V was cut by 8 bases and J by 7 bases, with 15 bases left in between. The germline V gene encodes CDR1 SGHTA and CDR2 FQGNSA. The CDR3 sequence is 13 residues long. CDR3 in amino acids: CASALERLNEQFF. The CDR3 DNA sequence: TGTGCCAGCGCACTTGAGAGGCTTAATGAGCAGTTCTTC.

This chain joins TRBV19 and TRBJ2-7, with D maybe TRBD2 (5 bases). The CDR3 length is 18 residues. Per the germline V gene, CDR1 is LNHDA and CDR2 is SQIVND (reference sequence). The ends were cut back, 0 bases at V and 8 bases at J, with 26 bases in the middle. The CDR3 loop reads CASSIDRDTLAGPDQQYF. CDR3 sequence (DNA): TGTGCCAGTAGTATAGATCGAGACACCCTTGCGGGTCCTGACCAGCAGTACTTC.

V usage is TRBV19 and J usage is TRBJ1-5; maybe TRBD1 (6 bases). Trimming shortened V by 3 bases and J by 4 bases, and 16 bases separated the two germline ends. The CDR3 is 16 amino acids. Germline V lookup: CDR1 LNHDA, CDR2 SQIVND (reference sequence). The CDR3 reads CASSIIGRGSNQPQHF. The CDR3 DNA follows: TGTGCCAGTAGTATTATAGGCAGGGGAAGTAATCAGCCCCAGCATTTT.

The chain's CDR3 is CASRSTGFKQPQHF. The CDR3 DNA reads as TGTGCCAGCAGAAGTACAGGGTTCAAACAGCCCCAGCATTTT. This chain connects TRBV6-6 to TRBJ1-5; D might be TRBD1 (6 bases). Germline V CDR1 and CDR2: MNHNY, SVGAGI (reference sequence). The CDR3 runs 14 residues. Trimming took 6 bases from V and 7 from J, leaving 16 bases between them.

This clone has just a few counts. The J gene is TRBJ2-6, the V gene TRBV4-1, with 10 bases aligning to TRBD1. Germline V CDR1 and CDR2: MGHRA, YSYEKL. The CDR3 sequence is 18 residues long. J was trimmed by 0 bases and V by 4 bases; bases with no gene match: 6. The chain's CDR3 is CASSPRQGASSGANVLTF. The CDR3 DNA sequence: TGCGCCAGCAGCCCTCGACAGGGGGCTTCCTCTGGGGCCAACGTCCTGACTTTC.

The rearrangement links TRBV24-1 to TRBJ2-7; 11 positions agree with TRBD2. Germline-derived CDR1 and CDR2 are KGHDR and SFDVKD. The J segment lost 4 bases and the V segment lost 4 bases, leaving 2 bases of the junction unmatched. The CDR3 sequence is 14 residues long. The CDR3 DNA is TGTGCCACCAGTGACCGGACTAGCGGGTACGAGCAGTACTTC. This codes for CATSDRTSGYEQYF.

V is TRBV5-1 and J is TRBJ2-2, with 8 positions matching TRBD1. V shed 4 bases, J shed 5 bases, and the junction held 16 bases outside the gene matches. The CDR3 runs 18 residues. Germline V CDR1 and CDR2: SGHRS, YFSETQ. The CDR3 reads CASSPGPGQGSLTGELFF. The CDR3 DNA follows: TGCGCCAGCAGCCCCGGTCCAGGACAGGGTAGTTTGACCGGGGAGCTGTTTTTT.

This clone was counted once. This rearrangement joins TRBV7-3 to TRBJ1-2; D possibly corresponds to TRBD1 (5 bases). The CDR3 covers 13 residues. The V end was cut by 3 bases, the J end by 2 bases, with 7 bases between. The germline V gene encodes CDR1 SGHTA and CDR2 FQGTGA. The CDR3 DNA follows: TGTGCCAGCAGCTTGGGACTAAACTATGGCTACACCTTC. Translating it yields CASSLGLNYGYTF.

V is TRBV5-6 and J is TRBJ2-7; 10 bases agree with TRBD2. CDR1 SGHDT and CDR2 YYEEEE come from the germline V gene. The V gene end was trimmed by 2 bases and the J gene end by 5 bases; junction bases not matched to a gene: 7. The CDR3 runs to 15 residues. In DNA, the CDR3 is TGTGCCAGCAGCTTCCTAGCGGGAGTAAGTGACGAGCAGTACTTC. This translates into CASSFLAGVSDEQYF.

The chain uses TRBV5-1 and TRBJ2-1; tentative D call: TRBD2 (6 bases). The germline V and J ends were trimmed by 2 bases and 4 bases, with 10 bases remaining between them. In germline, CDR1 is SGHRS, CDR2 YFSETQ. This CDR3 is 14 amino acids long. The DNA for the CDR3 is TGCGCCAGCAGCTTAGGCGGGGTGTACAATGAGCAGTTCTTC. This gives the protein CASSLGGVYNEQFF.